Below are 12 T cell receptor beta chains sequenced from a single sample in a study of technical replicates of blood from a handful of donors. Clones were sequenced by immunoSEQ multiplex PCR, and TCRdb holds only the in-frame ones, with some missing. Of 85,000 to 100,000 clones listed, 95% are singletons. Sequenced: T cells isolated from PBMCs. Receptor source: a human donor in good health.

V gene TRBV13 combines with J gene TRBJ2-1; D is possibly TRBD1 (6 bases). CDR1 is PRHDT and CDR2 is FYEKMQ in the germline V gene (reference sequence). V was cut by 5 bases and J by 0 bases, with 23 bases left in between. The CDR3 is 19 amino acids. CDR3 residues: CASSGQTGHPGSSYNEQFF. CDR3 DNA: TGTGCCAGCAGCGGACAAACGGGACACCCAGGGAGCTCCTACAATGAGCAGTTCTTC.

This clone was recorded only once. The V gene is TRBV11-3, the J gene TRBJ2-3, with TRBD1 matching over 8 bases. Germline V gene lookup returns CDR1 SGHNT and CDR2 YENEEA. The V gene end was trimmed by 0 bases and the J gene end by 1 base; junction bases not matched to a gene: 3. The CDR3 spans 16 residues. CDR3 DNA: TGTGCCAGCAGCTTAGAGCCAGGGGGCGGCACAGATACGCAGTATTTT. It yields the protein CASSLEPGGGTDTQYF.

The V call is TRBV7-8, the J call TRBJ2-4, with 10 bases identical to TRBD2. There are 16 residues in the CDR3. J was trimmed by 4 bases and V by 5 bases; bases with no gene match: 8. Germline values: CDR1 SGHVS, CDR2 FQNEAQ. CDR3: CASSEVAGLAKNIQYF. CDR3 in DNA: TGTGCCAGCAGCGAGGTCGCGGGACTAGCGAAAAACATTCAGTACTTC.

The chain joins TRBV14 to TRBJ2-2; D remains unclear. Germline CDR1 reads SGHDN; CDR2 reads FVKESK. V gave up 1 base and J gave up 6 bases, with 9 bases separating them. The CDR3 extends over 14 amino acids. The CDR3 loop is CASSQGLRAGELFF. The CDR3 nucleotides read TGTGCCAGCAGCCAAGGTTTGAGAGCCGGGGAGCTGTTTTTT.

The chain uses TRBV1 and TRBJ2-5; the table's D call, TRBD2, has no DNA check behind it. TRBV1 is recorded as a pseudogene. This CDR3 region has 19 residues. DNA of the CDR3: TGCACCAGCAGCCTTGTACAATATTCCGGGACTAGCGGGAGTGAGACCCAGTACTTC. Its protein product is CTSSLVQYSGTSGSETQYF.

The chain recombines TRBV7-9 with TRBJ2-1; TRBD2 aligns across 12 bases. The CDR3 covers 17 residues. With V trimmed by 5 bases and J by 4 bases, 9 bases remained unmatched. CDR1 and CDR2 from the germline V gene are SEHNR and FQNEAQ (reference sequence). In DNA, the CDR3 is TGTGCCAGCAGCCTGACTAGCGGGGGAACCATATACAATGAGCAGTTCTTC. Amino acids: CASSLTSGGTIYNEQFF.

The chain recombines TRBV9 with TRBJ1-6; 8 bases match TRBD1. With V trimmed by 3 bases and J by 8 bases, 7 bases remained unmatched. The CDR3 spans 15 residues. Germline V lookup: CDR1 SGDLS, CDR2 YYNGEE. The CDR3 protein is CASSAWDRRDSPLHF. The CDR3 nucleotides are TGTGCCAGCAGCGCTTGGGACAGGAGGGATTCACCCCTCCACTTT.

The chain uses TRBV19 and TRBJ2-1; 10 nucleotides align to TRBD1. V dropped 0 bases and J dropped 7; count of bases not matched to a gene: 9. The CDR3 extends over 17 amino acids. Looked up from germline, CDR1 is LNHDA and CDR2 is SQIVND (reference sequence). CDR3 residues: CASSIDRSGQGYNEQFF. The CDR3, as DNA: TGTGCCAGTAGTATAGATCGTTCGGGACAGGGGTATAATGAGCAGTTCTTC.

The J gene is TRBJ2-7, the V gene TRBV10-1; 7 positions agree with TRBD2. Trimming at V came to 0 bases and at J to 7 bases, leaving 12 bases not matched to a gene. The CDR3 sequence is 16 residues long. The germline V gene has CDR1 WNHNN and CDR2 SYGVQD (reference sequence). The CDR3 DNA is TGCGCCAGCAGTGAGTCGAGCGGGGCGGTAGGGAGGGAGCAGTACTTC. Translated, it gives CASSESSGAVGREQYF.

The V call is TRBV27, the J call TRBJ2-7; TRBD2 agrees at 10 bases. The CDR3 covers 18 residues. Germline V lookup: CDR1 MNHEY, CDR2 SMNVEV (reference sequence). The V segment lost 0 bases and the J segment 1 base; nucleotides outside the gene matches: 9. CDR3 coding DNA: TGTGCCAGCAGTTTATCGAAGGGACTAGCGATTCTTTCCTACGAGCAGTACTTC. This gives the protein CASSLSKGLAILSYEQYF.

This chain links TRBV5-4 with TRBJ2-3, with no clear D. Germline CDR1 and CDR2: SGHNT and YYREEE (reference sequence). The CDR3 is made up of 14 amino acids. The V end was cut by 4 bases, the J end by 2 bases, with 11 bases between. The CDR3 DNA reads TGTGCCAGCAGCCCCCTTTTCCCCACAGATACGCAGTATTTT. It specifies CASSPLFPTDTQYF.

The genes are TRBV6-5 and TRBJ2-1; D call uncertain. This CDR3 contains 15 residues. V lost 3 bases, J lost 5 bases, and 14 bases lay in between. Germline V gives CDR1 MNHEY, CDR2 SVGAGI. The CDR3 reads CASSYTQFPHNEQFF. Written as DNA, the CDR3 is TGTGCCAGCAGTTATACGCAGTTCCCTCACAATGAGCAGTTCTTC.